The source of this TCR beta chain is a study of CD8+ T cells in alopecia areata (dated by TCRdb to the late 2010s). Notes on the research overall: The treated patients took part in an open-label pilot trial in which moderate-to-severe alopecia areata was treated with oral tofacitinib at 5 to 10 mg twice daily. The study used high-throughput TCRbeta sequencing to examine T cell clonal expansion in alopecia areata, in both the C3H/HeJ mouse model and human patients. Patients on tofacitinib were biopsied at baseline and after 4 and 24 weeks of treatment, and several of the patients also had a later scalp biopsy. Scalp tissue and sorted CD4+ and CD8+ peripheral blood T cells from patchy and totalis/universalis alopecia areata patients and from healthy controls were covered by human TCRbeta sequencing. RNA came from the PAXgene miRNA kit for fixed scalp, the miRNeasy kit for PBMCs, and the RNeasy kit for mouse skin. Amplification of TCRbeta CDR3 regions was done by immunoSEQ multiplex PCR using 35 Vbeta forward primers and 13 Jbeta reverse primers. Tofacitinib was administered for 6 to 18 months, and 6 months of follow-up off drug were then conducted to assess delayed response and recurrence. Scalp clonality was compared across normal scalp (n=4), patchy alopecia areata scalp (n=8), and alopecia totalis/universalis scalp (n=8). Disease severity in treated patients was measured with the SALT score, which quantifies the percentage of affected scalp surface area. Overall results and qualifications from the work: During tofacitinib treatment, many expanded lesional clones stuck around in both scalp and blood, and this persistence may partly explain why relapse happens after treatment is stopped. Compared with normal scalp, lesional scalp had higher clonality and more expanded CD8+ clones, particularly in alopecia totalis/universalis, a pattern that suggests antigenic drive. Because the treated cohort was small and included a single nonresponder, larger studies are needed to assess links between baseline CD8+ expansion and response. TCR sequences shared between patients were less clear than in mice, possibly partly because of HLA diversity in the patient population. Resident alphabeta T cells in normal human skin are also sequenced, complicating scalp TCR repertoire analysis, unlike mouse skin dominated by gammadelta T cells. Tofacitinib significantly decreased scalp clonality and the number of expanded CD8+ clones among the top 100 scalp clones.

The germline V gene encodes CDR1 MNHNS and CDR2 SASEGT. V and J are truncated by 1 base and 3 bases respectively, leaving an intervening sequence of 6 bases. Inclusive of the bounding cysteine and phenylalanine, the CDR3 is 13 residues long. Left in the record is the CDR3 DNA by itself, 39 bases read in frame from the first base. This clone was counted only a few times. It lacks a known antigen. No clone much larger than this one lies a single base away; base qualities are absent. Libraries were constructed by the immunoSEQ multiplex PCR assay. For TCR sequencing, RNA was extracted from every sample and reverse transcribed into cDNA to serve as template. First-strand cDNA was synthesized with SuperScript III using a 2:1 mix of oligo-dT and random hexamers. A synthetic immune receptor repertoire was used to gauge amplification bias, and whatever bias remained was removed computationally. The original pipeline was this. Raw reads were preprocessed for error removal, and CDR3 was defined according to IMGT conventions as running from the conserved cysteine to phenylalanine. To get clonality, Shannon entropy was normalized by log2 of the number of productive unique TCRs and the result was subtracted from 1. Scalp TCRbeta sequences were cross-referenced with sorted blood CD4 and CD8 repertoires so that the CD4 or CD8 identity of scalp clones could be inferred. The table was pulled from immuneACCESS by TCRdb, which kept in-frame rearrangements only. Such tables lose some clones; where checked, under half of the loss comes from unresolved V genes, and the rest has no known cause. That table furnishes V, J and clone size, whereas the DNA furnished D and trimming. The table for this sample lists 200,000 to 250,000 clones; roughly two fifths of them were counted only once. The ten most abundant clones make up about 0.48% of the sample.

The intended sense of this specimen's treatment or condition label: oral pan-JAK inhibitor, 5-10 mg twice daily. Lesional scalp punch biopsies and peripheral blood were collected from alopecia areata patients. PBMCs were isolated by density centrifugation and stained for CD3, CD4 and CD8, and CD4+ and CD8+ T cells were sorted on a FACSAria. The rearrangement combines TRBV6-1 with TRBJ1-1; a weak D assignment points to TRBD1 (5 bases agree). The specimen comprised CD4+ T cells sorted from blood, sampled between weeks 30 and 35, from a patient treated with tofacitinib. The TCR was taken from a human donor with alopecia areata. The CDR3 region has the sequence CASSEVRDTEAFF. The DNA sequence is given as TGTGCCAGCAGTGAAGTCAGGGACACTGAAGCTTTCTTT.